This T cell receptor beta chain came from a study of CD8+CD57+ T cells in acquired aplastic anemia. V was pared by 6 bases and J by 1 base, with 12 bases of the junction left unmatched. The germline V gene has CDR1 DFQATT and CDR2 SNEGSKA (reference sequence). CDR3 length equals 16 residues. According to the study, genomic DNA was the template for TCR beta VDJ and CDR3 profiling. TCRdb re-called the reads through MiXCR, storing one row per CDR3 protein. The table includes hundreds of thousands of distinct CDR3 sequences, 65% to 75% detected once. This sequence originates from a human donor in good health, serving as a control. This rearrangement joins TRBV20-1 to TRBJ1-5; 7 nucleotides line up with TRBD1. Sequenced input: sorted CD4+, CD8+, or CD8+CD57+ T cells (not recorded which) from PBMCs. As DNA, the CDR3 is TGCAGTGCCATCGGACAGGCCAAGGACAGCAATCAGCCCCAGCATTTT. Its protein is CSAIGQAKDSNQPQHF.